The 10 T cell receptor beta chains below were found in one sample sequenced in a study of Ad26.COV2.S vaccination and SARS-CoV-2 variants. Treatment described: around 19 received Ad26.COV2.S at low or high dose, single or two shots; 5 received placebo; per-sample allocation not given. The samples were gathered on day 63 after the first injection of vaccine or placebo. The protocol was immunoSEQ multiplex PCR, while the TCRdb copy is restricted to in-frame clones and leaves out a portion. The table has around 450,000 clones, around 87% seen once. This specimen was peripheral blood, taken in a trial of Ad26.COV2.S vaccine versus placebo. The source of these receptors is a person between 18 and 65 years old who received the Ad26.COV2.S COVID-19 vaccine or a placebo.

The V and J genes are TRBV25-1 and TRBJ1-4; weak D call: TRBD1 (6 bases). CDR1 MGHDK and CDR2 SYGVNS come from the germline V gene. The germline V and J ends were trimmed by 6 bases and 0 bases, with 8 bases remaining between them. This CDR3 contains 14 residues. In nucleotides, the CDR3 is TGTGCCAGCAGCCGACAGGCAACTAATGAAAAACTGTTTTTT. Protein: CASSRQATNEKLFF.

This clone occurred once. The V gene is TRBV19, the J gene TRBJ2-2; D gene uncertain. Germline assignment: CDR1 LNHDA and CDR2 SQIVND (reference sequence). The V end lost 8 bases, the J end lost 3 bases, and 16 bases lay between the germline ends. The CDR3 is made up of 15 amino acids. This chain's CDR3 is CASASGERHTGELFF. CDR3 DNA: TGTGCCAGTGCCTCGGGTGAGAGACACACCGGGGAGCTGTTTTTT.

The chain uses TRBV5-1 and TRBJ1-1; D unclear. The CDR3 is 15 amino acids. V was shortened by 3 bases and J by 1 base, with 13 bases between the two germline ends. CDR1 and CDR2 (germline): SGHRS, YFSETQ. CDR3 protein: CASSSARSANTEAFF. CDR3 DNA sequence: TGCGCCAGCAGCTCCGCCAGATCGGCGAACACTGAAGCTTTCTTT. Using reference TRBV5-1 and TRBJ1-1 for the parts outside the CDR3, the full variable domain is KAGVTQTPRYLIKTRGQQVTLSCSPISGHRSVSWYQQTPGQGLQFLFEYFSETQRNKGNFPGRFSGRQFSNSRSEMNVSTLELGDSALYLCASSSARSANTEAFFGQGTRLTVV.

V is TRBV7-2 and J is TRBJ2-5; 8 nucleotides align to TRBD2. Germline CDR1 SGHTA, CDR2 FQGNSA. The CDR3 is made up of 15 amino acids. V trimming: 5 bases; J trimming: 2 bases; junction bases outside the gene matches: 7. The CDR3 spells CASSLGGEKQETQYF. The CDR3 coding sequence is TGTGCCAGCAGCCTCGGGGGGGAAAAACAAGAGACCCAGTACTTC.

The rearrangement uses TRBV6-4 and TRBJ2-1, with D perhaps matching TRBD1 (5 bases). CDR1 is MRHNA and CDR2 is SNTAGT in the germline V gene. Trimming removed 5 bases at V and 1 base at J, with 12 bases between. The length of the CDR3 is 15 residues. The CDR3 protein is CASSSDAGSYNEQFF. CDR3 DNA: TGTGCCAGCAGTTCCGACGCAGGGTCCTACAATGAGCAGTTCTTC.

The chain employs TRBV7-6 and TRBJ1-1, with 7 bases that match TRBD1. CDR3 length equals 14 residues. With 6 bases clipped from V and 0 bases from J, the junction kept 4 bases outside the gene matches. CDR1 and CDR2 from the germline V gene are SGHVS and FNYEAQ. This chain's CDR3 is CASSPGTVNTEAFF. The CDR3 DNA is TGTGCCAGCAGTCCCGGGACAGTGAACACTGAAGCTTTCTTT.

The chain carries TRBV19 and TRBJ1-2; 11 bases fit TRBD1. The CDR3 spans 14 residues. The germline V gene has CDR1 LNHDA and CDR2 SQIVND (reference sequence). V lost 4 bases, J lost 8 bases, and 6 bases stayed unmatched. CDR3 bases: TGTGCCAGTAGTAATGGACAGGGGGCGCGGGGCTACACCTTC. It codes for CASSNGQGARGYTF.

CDR3 nucleotide sequence: TGTGCCAGCGAAGGGGGGGGGACGCAGCCTGAAAAACTGTTTTTT. Translated: CASEGGGTQPEKLFF. J is TRBJ1-4 and V is TRBV3-1 (or the pseudogene TRBV3-2); a weak D match, TRBD1 (6 bases). This CDR3 has 15 amino acids. Germline assignment: CDR1 LGHDT and CDR2 YNNKEL (reference sequence). V lost 8 bases, J lost 7 bases, and 20 bases lay in between.

The rearrangement uses TRBV28 and TRBJ1-2; D is undetermined. The CDR3 contains 14 residues. Trimming shortened V by 3 bases and J by 1 base, and 9 bases separated the two germline ends. Germline-derived CDR1 and CDR2 are MDHEN and SYDVKM. The CDR3 DNA reads TGTGCCAGCAGTTTTAAGGATGATAACTATGGCTACACCTTC. It codes for CASSFKDDNYGYTF.

The CDR3 coding sequence is TGCGCCAGCAGCTTAGGGACAGGTGGGACAGATACGCAGTATTTT. It is translated as CASSLGTGGTDTQYF. The chain employs TRBV5-1 and TRBJ2-3, with TRBD1 matching over 8 bases. The CDR3 runs to 15 residues. Germline CDR1 reads SGHRS; CDR2 reads YFSETQ. V was pared by 2 bases and J by 3 bases, with 5 bases of the junction left unmatched.